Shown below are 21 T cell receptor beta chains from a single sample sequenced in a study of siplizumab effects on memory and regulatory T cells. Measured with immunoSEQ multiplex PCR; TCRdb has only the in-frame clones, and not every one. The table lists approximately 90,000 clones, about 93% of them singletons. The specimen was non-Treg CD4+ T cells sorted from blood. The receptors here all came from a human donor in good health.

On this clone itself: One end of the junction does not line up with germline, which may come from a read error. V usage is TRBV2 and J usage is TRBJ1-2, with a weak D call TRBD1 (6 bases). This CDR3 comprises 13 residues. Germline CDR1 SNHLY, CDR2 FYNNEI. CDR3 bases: TGTGCCAGCTTGGGGTCCCGAGGGGGATACTTTGGCTTC. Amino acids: CASLGSRGGYFGF.

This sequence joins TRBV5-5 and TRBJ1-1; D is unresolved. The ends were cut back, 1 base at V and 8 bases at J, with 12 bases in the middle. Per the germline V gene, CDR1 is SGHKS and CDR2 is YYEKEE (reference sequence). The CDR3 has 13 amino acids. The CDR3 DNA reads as TGTGCCAGCAGCTTGTCAATGTCCATGGAAGCTTTCTTT. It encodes CASSLSMSMEAFF.

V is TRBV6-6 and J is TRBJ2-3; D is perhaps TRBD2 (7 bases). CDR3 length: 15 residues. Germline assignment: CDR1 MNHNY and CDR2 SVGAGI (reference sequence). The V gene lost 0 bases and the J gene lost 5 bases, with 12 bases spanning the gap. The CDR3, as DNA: TGTGCCAGCAGTTACTCGGGGGGGCGAGTAGATACGCAGTATTTT. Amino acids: CASSYSGGRVDTQYF.

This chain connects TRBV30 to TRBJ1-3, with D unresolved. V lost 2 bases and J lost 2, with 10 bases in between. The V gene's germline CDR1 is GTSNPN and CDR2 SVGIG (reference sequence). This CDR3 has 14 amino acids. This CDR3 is CAWSPSGAGNTIYF. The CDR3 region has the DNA TGTGCCTGGAGTCCATCCGGCGCTGGAAACACCATATATTTT.

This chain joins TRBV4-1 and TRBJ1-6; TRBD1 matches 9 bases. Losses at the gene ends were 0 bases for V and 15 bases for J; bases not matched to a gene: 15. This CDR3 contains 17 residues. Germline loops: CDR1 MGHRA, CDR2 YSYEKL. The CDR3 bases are TGCGCCAGCAGCCAAGATGCGGGGACAGGGCGTATTTCGGGCCTCCACTTT. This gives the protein CASSQDAGTGRISGLHF.

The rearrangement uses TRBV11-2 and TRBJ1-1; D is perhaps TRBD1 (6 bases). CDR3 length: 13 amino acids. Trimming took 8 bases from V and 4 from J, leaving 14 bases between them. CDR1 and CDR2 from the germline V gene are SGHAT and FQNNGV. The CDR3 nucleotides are TGTGCCAGCTTTCAACAGGGTCCCACTGAAGCTTTCTTT. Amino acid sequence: CASFQQGPTEAFF.

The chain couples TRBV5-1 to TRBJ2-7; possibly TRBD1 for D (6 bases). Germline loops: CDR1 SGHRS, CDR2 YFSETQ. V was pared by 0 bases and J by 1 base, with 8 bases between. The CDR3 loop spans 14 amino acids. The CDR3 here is CASSLADRSYEQYF. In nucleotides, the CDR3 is TGCGCCAGCAGCTTGGCGGACAGATCCTACGAGCAGTACTTC.

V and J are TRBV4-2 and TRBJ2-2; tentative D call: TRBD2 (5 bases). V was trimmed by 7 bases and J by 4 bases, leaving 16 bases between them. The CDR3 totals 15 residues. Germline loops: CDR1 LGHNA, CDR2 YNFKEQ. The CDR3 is CASKYLLRGTGELFF. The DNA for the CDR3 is TGTGCCAGCAAGTACTTGCTACGGGGCACCGGGGAGCTGTTTTTT.

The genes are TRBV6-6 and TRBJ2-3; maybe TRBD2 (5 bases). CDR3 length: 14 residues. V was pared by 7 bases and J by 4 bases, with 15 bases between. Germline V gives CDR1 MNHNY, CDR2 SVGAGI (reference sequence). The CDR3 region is CASMVSGVSDTQYF. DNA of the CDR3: TGTGCCAGCATGGTCAGCGGAGTGTCAGATACGCAGTATTTT.

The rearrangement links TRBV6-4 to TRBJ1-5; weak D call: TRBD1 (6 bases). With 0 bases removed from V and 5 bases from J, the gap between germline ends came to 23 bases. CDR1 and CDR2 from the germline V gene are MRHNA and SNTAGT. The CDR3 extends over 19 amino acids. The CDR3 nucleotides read TGTGCCAGCAGTGACTCCCTCAGGGAAATGGACAGAAGGGATCAGCCCCAGCATTTT. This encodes CASSDSLREMDRRDQPQHF.

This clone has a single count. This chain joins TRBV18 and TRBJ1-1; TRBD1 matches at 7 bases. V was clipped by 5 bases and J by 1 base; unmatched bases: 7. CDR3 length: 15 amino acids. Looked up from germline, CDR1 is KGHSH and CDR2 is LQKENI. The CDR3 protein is CASSSNRGGNTEAFF. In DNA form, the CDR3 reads TGTGCCAGCTCAAGTAACAGGGGCGGGAACACTGAAGCTTTCTTT.

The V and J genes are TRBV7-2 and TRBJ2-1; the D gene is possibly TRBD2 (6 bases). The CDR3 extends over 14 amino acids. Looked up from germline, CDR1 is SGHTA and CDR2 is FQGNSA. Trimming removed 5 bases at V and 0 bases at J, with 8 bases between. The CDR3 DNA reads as TGTGCCAGCAGCCTGGAGGGCTCCTACAATGAGCAGTTCTTC. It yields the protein CASSLEGSYNEQFF.

In DNA, the CDR3 is TGTGCCAGCAGCGCGGGTCGGCTAGCGGGGGGCGAGCAGTTCTTC. It translates to CASSAGRLAGGEQFF. The V call is TRBV9, the J call TRBJ2-1; 11 nucleotides align to TRBD2. V lost 3 bases and J lost 10; bases outside the gene matches: 9. Germline CDR1 is SGDLS and CDR2 is YYNGEE. The CDR3 covers 15 residues.

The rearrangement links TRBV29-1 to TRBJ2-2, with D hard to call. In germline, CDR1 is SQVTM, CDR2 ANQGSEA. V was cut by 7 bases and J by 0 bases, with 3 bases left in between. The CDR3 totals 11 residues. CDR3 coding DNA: TGCAGCGCTTCGAACACCGGGGAGCTGTTTTTT. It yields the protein CSASNTGELFF.

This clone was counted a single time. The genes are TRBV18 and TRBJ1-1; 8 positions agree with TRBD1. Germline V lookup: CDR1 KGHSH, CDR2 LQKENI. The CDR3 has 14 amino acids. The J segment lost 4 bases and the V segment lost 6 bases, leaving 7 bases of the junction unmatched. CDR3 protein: CASSDREGSTEAFF. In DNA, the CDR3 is TGTGCCAGCTCGGACAGGGAAGGTTCCACTGAAGCTTTCTTT.

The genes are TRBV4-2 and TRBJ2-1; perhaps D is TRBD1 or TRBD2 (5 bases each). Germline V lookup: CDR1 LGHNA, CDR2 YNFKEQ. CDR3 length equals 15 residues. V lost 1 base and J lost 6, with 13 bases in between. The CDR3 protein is CASSQGDGSRNEQFF. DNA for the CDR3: TGTGCCAGCAGCCAAGGGGACGGAAGTCGCAATGAGCAGTTCTTC.

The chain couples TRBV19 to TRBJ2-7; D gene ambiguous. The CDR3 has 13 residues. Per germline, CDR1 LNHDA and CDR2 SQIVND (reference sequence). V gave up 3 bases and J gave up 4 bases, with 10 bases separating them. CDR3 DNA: TGTGCCAGTAGTATCACATCGACTTACGAGCAGTACTTC. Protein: CASSITSTYEQYF.

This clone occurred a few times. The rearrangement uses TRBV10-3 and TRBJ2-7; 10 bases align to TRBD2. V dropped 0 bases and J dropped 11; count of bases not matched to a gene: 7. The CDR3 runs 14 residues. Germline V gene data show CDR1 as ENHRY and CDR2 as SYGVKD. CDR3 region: CAISESTGLASEYF. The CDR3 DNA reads TGTGCCATCAGTGAGTCGACGGGACTAGCGTCTGAGTACTTC.

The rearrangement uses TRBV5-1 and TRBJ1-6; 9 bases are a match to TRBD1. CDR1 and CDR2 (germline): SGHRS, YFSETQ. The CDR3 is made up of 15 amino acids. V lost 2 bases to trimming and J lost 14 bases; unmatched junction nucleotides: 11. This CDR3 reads CASSLVPGQGKTLHF. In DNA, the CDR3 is TGCGCCAGCAGCTTAGTCCCGGGACAGGGTAAAACCCTCCACTTT.

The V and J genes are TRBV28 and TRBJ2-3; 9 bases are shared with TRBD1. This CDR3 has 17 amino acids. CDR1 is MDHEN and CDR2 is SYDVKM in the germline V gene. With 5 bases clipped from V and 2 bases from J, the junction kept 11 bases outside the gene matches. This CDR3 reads CASSQIGTGMITDTQYF. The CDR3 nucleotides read TGTGCCAGCAGTCAAATCGGGACAGGGATGATCACAGATACGCAGTATTTT. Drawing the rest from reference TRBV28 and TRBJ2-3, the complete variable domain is DVKVTQSSRYLVKRTGEKVFLECVQDMDHENMFWYRQDPGLGLRLIYFSYDVKMKEKGDIPEGYSVSREKKERFSLILESASTNQTSMYLCASSQIGTGMITDTQYFGPGTRLTVL.

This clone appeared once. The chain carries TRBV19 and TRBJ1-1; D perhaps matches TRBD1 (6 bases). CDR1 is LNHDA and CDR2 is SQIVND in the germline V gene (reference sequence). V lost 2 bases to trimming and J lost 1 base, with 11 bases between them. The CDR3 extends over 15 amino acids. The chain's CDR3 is CASSIPGGRNTEAFF. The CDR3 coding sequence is TGTGCCAGTAGTATACCGGGGGGCCGGAACACTGAAGCTTTCTTT.